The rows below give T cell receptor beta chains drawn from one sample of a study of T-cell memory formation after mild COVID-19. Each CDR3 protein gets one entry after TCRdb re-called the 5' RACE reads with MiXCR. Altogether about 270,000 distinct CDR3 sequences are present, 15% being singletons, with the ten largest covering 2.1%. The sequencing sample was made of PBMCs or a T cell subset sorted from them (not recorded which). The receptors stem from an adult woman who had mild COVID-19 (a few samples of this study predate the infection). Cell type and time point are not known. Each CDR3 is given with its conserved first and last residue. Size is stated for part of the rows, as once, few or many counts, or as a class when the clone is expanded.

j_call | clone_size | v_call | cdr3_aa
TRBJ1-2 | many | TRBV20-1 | CSASRDSYYGYTF
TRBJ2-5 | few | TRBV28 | CASSRLGRQETQYF
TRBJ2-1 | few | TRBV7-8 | CASSLTLAVYNEQFF
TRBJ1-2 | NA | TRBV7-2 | CASSLATTIGYTF
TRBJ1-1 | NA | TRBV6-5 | CASGPDSATEAFF
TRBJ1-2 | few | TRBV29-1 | CSVEIRGQGRLWGYTF
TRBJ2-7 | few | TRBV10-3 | CATRLASGRDEQYF
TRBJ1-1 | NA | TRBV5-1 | CASSWDSPATTSPNTEAFF
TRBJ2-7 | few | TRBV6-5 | CASLGSSYEQYF
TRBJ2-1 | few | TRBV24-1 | CATSDFGSSYNEQFF
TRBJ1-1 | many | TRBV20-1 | CSAYRTDNTEAFF
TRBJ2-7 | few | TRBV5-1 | CASTPSDGPGGEQYF
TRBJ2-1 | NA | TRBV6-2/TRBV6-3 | CASSDLGLAGTSSYNEQFF
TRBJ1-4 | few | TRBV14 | CASSRTGQRNEKLFF
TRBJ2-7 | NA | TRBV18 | CASSPPSVSYEQYF
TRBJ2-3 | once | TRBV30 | CAWSANLDTQYF
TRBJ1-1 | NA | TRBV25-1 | CASRIGDRKAFF
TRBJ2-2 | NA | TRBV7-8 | CASSLQPRTGELFF
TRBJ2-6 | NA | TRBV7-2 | CASSSTWRAGFSGANVLTF
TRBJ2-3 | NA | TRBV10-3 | CAISVRRGGQYF
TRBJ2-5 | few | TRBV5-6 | CASSSGHSGVETQYF
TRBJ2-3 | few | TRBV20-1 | CSGTWGGTDTQYF
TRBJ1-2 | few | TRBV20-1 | CSASRGNYGYTF
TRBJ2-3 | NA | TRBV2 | CASRLTGGTDTQYF
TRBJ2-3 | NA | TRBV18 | CASSPPELAGGPTDTQYF
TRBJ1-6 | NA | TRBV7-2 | CASSSRGGIYNSPLHF
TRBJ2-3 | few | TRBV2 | CASSPSASGFTDTQYF
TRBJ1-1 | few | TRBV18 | CASSPSYPVRMNTEAFF
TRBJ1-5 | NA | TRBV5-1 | CASSLYQGDNQPQHF
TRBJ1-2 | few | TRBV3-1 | CASSQAGPLGGYTF
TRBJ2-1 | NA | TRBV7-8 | CASAGTSANSYNEQFF
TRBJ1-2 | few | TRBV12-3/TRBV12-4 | CASSKDRYGYTF
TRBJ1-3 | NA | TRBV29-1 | CSVVQAFSGNTIYF
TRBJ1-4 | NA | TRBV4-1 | CASSQDRRGYNEKLFF
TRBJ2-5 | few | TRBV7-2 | CASSSQGGLETQYF
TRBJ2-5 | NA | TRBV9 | CASSAQPQGRETQYF
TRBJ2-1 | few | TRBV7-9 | CASSQTHRKQFF
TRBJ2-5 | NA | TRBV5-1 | CASSLGAGASQETQYF
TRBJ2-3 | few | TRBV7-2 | CASSSLADTQYF
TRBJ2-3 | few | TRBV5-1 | CASTSAGQYTDTQYF